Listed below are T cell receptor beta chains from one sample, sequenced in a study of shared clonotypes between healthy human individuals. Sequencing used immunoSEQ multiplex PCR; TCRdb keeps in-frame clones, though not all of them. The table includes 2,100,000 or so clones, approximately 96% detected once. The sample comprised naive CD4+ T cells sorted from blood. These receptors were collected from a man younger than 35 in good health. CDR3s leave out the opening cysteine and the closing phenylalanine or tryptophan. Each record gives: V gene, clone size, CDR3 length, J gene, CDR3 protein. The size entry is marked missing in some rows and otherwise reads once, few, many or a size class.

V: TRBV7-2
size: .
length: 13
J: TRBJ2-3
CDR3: ASSLRVGETDTQY

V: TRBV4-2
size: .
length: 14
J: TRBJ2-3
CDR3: ASSQAISGVTDTQY

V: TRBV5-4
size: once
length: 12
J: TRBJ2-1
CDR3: ASSSPRSYNEQF

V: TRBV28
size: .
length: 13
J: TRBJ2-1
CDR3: ASSLDRSSYNEQF

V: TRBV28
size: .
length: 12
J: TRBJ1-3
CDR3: ASTWGGIGNTIY

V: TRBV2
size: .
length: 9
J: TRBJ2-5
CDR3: ASRTKETQY

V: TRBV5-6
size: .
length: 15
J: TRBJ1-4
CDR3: ASTKLGTGTGVVKLF

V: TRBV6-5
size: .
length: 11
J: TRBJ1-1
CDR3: ASSGDSRTEAF

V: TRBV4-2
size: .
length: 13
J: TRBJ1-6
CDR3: ASSQEWTGNSPLH

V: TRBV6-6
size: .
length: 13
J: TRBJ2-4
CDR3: ASSYGTSGYLGQY

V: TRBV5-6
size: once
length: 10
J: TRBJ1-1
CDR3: ASSLEGGEAF

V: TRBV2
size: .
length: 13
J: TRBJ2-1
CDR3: ASSVGTSGSYEQF

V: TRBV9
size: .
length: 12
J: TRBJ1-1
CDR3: ASSVLAGPTEAF

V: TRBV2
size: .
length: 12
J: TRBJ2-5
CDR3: ASRLAGGPETQY

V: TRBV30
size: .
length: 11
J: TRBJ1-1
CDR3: AWRDTRVSEAF

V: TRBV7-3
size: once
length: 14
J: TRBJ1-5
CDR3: ASSLKGQSGNQPQH

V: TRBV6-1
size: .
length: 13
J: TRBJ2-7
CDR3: ASSNRGAGWYEQY

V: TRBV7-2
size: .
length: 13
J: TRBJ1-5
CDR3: ASSPIGGGDQPQH

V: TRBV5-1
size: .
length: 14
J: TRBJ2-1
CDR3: ASSKRDLRLDNEQF

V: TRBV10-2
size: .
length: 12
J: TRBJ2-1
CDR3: ASSEGSRYNEQF

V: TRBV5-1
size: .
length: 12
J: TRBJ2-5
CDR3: ASSRGRDQETQY

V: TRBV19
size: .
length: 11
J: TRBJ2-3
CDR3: ASAGGRGDTQY

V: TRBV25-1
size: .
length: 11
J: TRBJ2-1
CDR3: ASSSDSAHEQF

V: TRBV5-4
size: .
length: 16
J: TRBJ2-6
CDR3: ASSLGTVLPGGANVLT

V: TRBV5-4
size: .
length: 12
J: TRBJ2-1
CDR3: ASSSRDRSNEQF

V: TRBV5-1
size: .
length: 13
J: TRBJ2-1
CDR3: ASSPLGQGYNEQF

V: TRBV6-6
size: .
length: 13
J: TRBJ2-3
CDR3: ASTLRGPDTDTQY

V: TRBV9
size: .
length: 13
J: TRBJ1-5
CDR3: ASSSSGTENQPQH

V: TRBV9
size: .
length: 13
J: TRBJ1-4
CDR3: ASSPRTGFNEKLF

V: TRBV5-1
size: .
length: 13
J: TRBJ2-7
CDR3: ASSSGGRNLDEQY

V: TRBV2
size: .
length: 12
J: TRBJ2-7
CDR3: ASGRDRTTYEQY

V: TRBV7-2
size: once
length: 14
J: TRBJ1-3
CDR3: ASSYWTGSTGNTIY